This T cell receptor (beta chain) stems from a study of blood T cell repertoires in COVID-19. Across the study: Italy, Spain and the United States were the sources of the convalescent and acute COVID-19 samples.

The CDR3 contains 16 residues. Germline CDR1 reads SGHNT; CDR2 reads YYREEE (reference sequence). Trimming cost V 4 bases and J 3 bases, with 16 bases left between them. Those enrolled, adults aged roughly 18 to 90 years, came from about two dozen US areas. Before being deemed recovered, Cohort 3 donors had two negative PCRs, clearance, or symptom resolution. The assay was immunoSEQ multiplex PCR, and TCRdb's table has in-frame clones only and misses some. The table lists 150,000 to 200,000 clones, 80% of them singletons. Material for sequencing was PBMCs or T cells enriched from blood (not recorded which). The rearrangement uses TRBV5-4 and TRBJ2-2; D perhaps matches TRBD1 (6 bases). The sequence was collected from a man aged 40-50 years who had recovered from COVID-19. The CDR3 sequence: CASSAEGEWDTGELFF. The CDR3, as DNA: TGTGCCAGCAGCGCCGAGGGGGAGTGGGACACCGGGGAGCTGTTTTTT.